The 21 T cell receptor beta chains in this list originate from one sample, sequenced in a study of blood T cell repertoires in COVID-19. Here immunoSEQ multiplex PCR was the method, and the copy in TCRdb shows in-frame clones only, minus some. The sample records over 90,000 clones, around nine tenths being singletons. Sequencing was done on a sample of peripheral blood. The receptors here all came from a woman aged 70-85 years with acute or convalescent COVID-19.

This clone was observed a handful of times. This rearrangement joins TRBV4-1 to TRBJ2-7; a possible D gene is TRBD1 (6 bases). The CDR3 consists of 16 residues. Germline CDR1 is MGHRA and CDR2 is YSYEKL. Trimming removed 4 bases from V and 0 bases from J, with 16 bases in between. This CDR3 is CASSLDSGQSSYEQYF. In DNA form, the CDR3 reads TGCGCCAGCAGCCTGGACTCGGGACAAAGCTCCTACGAGCAGTACTTC.

V gene TRBV6-6 combines with J gene TRBJ1-2, with TRBD1 as a possible D gene (6 bases). Germline CDR1 reads MNHNY; CDR2 reads SVGAGI (reference sequence). V was trimmed by 0 bases and J by 7 bases, leaving 12 bases between them. CDR3 length: 14 amino acids. CDR3 amino acids: CASSYSTGQSGYTF. The CDR3 region has the DNA TGTGCCAGCAGTTACTCGACGGGACAAAGTGGCTACACCTTC.

The gene calls are TRBV29-1 and TRBJ1-2; D is perhaps TRBD1 (5 bases). In germline, CDR1 is SQVTM, CDR2 ANQGSEA. V was shortened by 1 base and J by 4 bases, with 7 bases between the two germline ends. The CDR3 consists of 12 residues. The CDR3 nucleotides read TGCAGCGTTGAAGGACAGCCCTATGGCTACACCTTC. Amino acid sequence: CSVEGQPYGYTF.

The CDR3 protein is CASSMTGVPDTQYF. The CDR3 nucleotides read TGTGCCAGTAGTATGACAGGGGTTCCAGATACGCAGTATTTT. This chain connects TRBV19 to TRBJ2-3, with TRBD1 identical over 8 bases. After removal of 3 bases from V and 4 bases from J, the junction contained 3 bases not matched to a gene. Germline CDR1 LNHDA, CDR2 SQIVND (reference sequence). The CDR3 totals 14 residues.

This clone appeared a few times. V usage is TRBV6-1 and J usage is TRBJ1-2; possible D gene TRBD1, 5 bases. CDR1 and CDR2 (germline): MNHNS, SASEGT. CDR3 length: 14 amino acids. V lost 3 bases and J 7 bases, leaving 15 bases between the germline ends. CDR3 sequence (DNA): TGTGCCAGCAGTGAGGCTCTGGGGGGACGTGGCTACACCTTC. It is translated as CASSEALGGRGYTF.

This chain uses TRBV5-8 with TRBJ1-2; possibly TRBD1 for D (5 bases). CDR3 size: 15 residues. The V end lost 2 bases, the J end lost 4 bases, and 15 bases lay between the germline ends. Per the germline V gene, CDR1 is SGHTS and CDR2 is YDEGEE. CDR3 residues: CASSFDQRGFYGYTF. CDR3 sequence (DNA): TGTGCCAGCAGCTTTGACCAAAGGGGTTTCTATGGCTACACCTTC. Looking up the rest from reference TRBV5-8 and TRBJ1-2 gives the full variable domain: EAGVTQSPTHLIKTRGQQATLRCSPISGHTSVYWYQQALGLGLQFLLWYDEGEERNRGNFPPRFSGRQFPNYSSELNVNALELEDSALYLCASSFDQRGFYGYTFGSGTRLTVV.

The CDR3 sequence is CASSPLQGAVVYNEQFF. In DNA, the CDR3 is TGTGCCAGTAGTCCCCTACAGGGGGCTGTAGTTTACAATGAGCAGTTCTTC. The chain uses TRBV19 and TRBJ2-1, with 9 positions matching TRBD1. Germline V lookup: CDR1 LNHDA, CDR2 SQIVND (reference sequence). The CDR3 is 17 residues long. With 5 bases clipped from V and 4 bases from J, the junction kept 12 bases outside the gene matches. The variable domain in full, completed from reference TRBV19 and TRBJ2-1, reads DGGITQSPKYLFRKEGQNVTLSCEQNLNHDAMYWYRQDPGQGLRLIYYSQIVNDFQKGDIAEGYSVSREKKESFPLTVTSAQKNPTAFYLCASSPLQGAVVYNEQFFGPGTRLTVL.

This chain links TRBV9 with TRBJ1-2, with TRBD1 identical over 7 bases. This CDR3 region has 15 residues. Germline V lookup: CDR1 SGDLS, CDR2 YYNGEE. V gave up 4 bases and J gave up 4 bases; unmatched junction bases: 10. The chain's CDR3 is CASSPTGAGFYGYTF. DNA of the CDR3: TGTGCCAGCAGCCCTACAGGGGCCGGGTTCTATGGCTACACCTTC.

The rearrangement uses TRBV9 and TRBJ2-3, with D perhaps matching TRBD1 (6 bases). V was trimmed by 5 bases and J by 3 bases, leaving 10 bases between them. Germline V gene sequence: CDR1 SGDLS, CDR2 YYNGEE. The CDR3 sequence is 13 residues long. The CDR3 DNA reads as TGTGCCAGCAGTCACAGGGTTACAGATACGCAGTATTTT. It is translated as CASSHRVTDTQYF.

The chain recombines TRBV5-4 with TRBJ2-5; 10 nucleotides match TRBD2. V lost 3 bases to trimming and J lost 1 base; unmatched junction nucleotides: 12. The CDR3 consists of 18 residues. Germline V gene sequence: CDR1 SGHNT, CDR2 YYREEE (reference sequence). The CDR3 loop reads CASSWRLSSGGFQETQYF. The CDR3 DNA reads as TGTGCCAGCAGCTGGAGGCTCTCTAGCGGGGGTTTCCAAGAGACCCAGTACTTC.

The V call is TRBV5-1, the J call TRBJ1-2; no clear D gene. The CDR3 contains 13 residues. V dropped 0 bases and J dropped 3 bases, with 6 bases sitting between them. The germline V gene has CDR1 SGHRS and CDR2 YFSETQ. CDR3 bases: TGCGCCAGCAGCTTGGACCGGGACTATGGCTACACCTTC. Translation gives CASSLDRDYGYTF.

The chain employs TRBV20-1 and TRBJ2-4, with TRBD1 as a possible D gene (5 bases). This CDR3 comprises 13 residues. Germline V CDR1 and CDR2: DFQATT, SNEGSKA (reference sequence). Trimming took off 3 bases at V and 0 bases at J, with 6 bases between the two ends. The CDR3 sequence is CSASTGAKNIQYF. CDR3 DNA: TGCAGTGCTAGTACAGGAGCCAAAAACATTCAGTACTTC.

The J gene is TRBJ2-7, the V gene TRBV7-2, with 9 bases identical to TRBD2. The V segment lost 2 bases and the J segment 6 bases; nucleotides outside the gene matches: 11. CDR3 length equals 16 residues. The germline gives CDR1 SGHTA, CDR2 FQGNSA. This CDR3 reads CASSLQLAGAGSEQYF. The CDR3 coding sequence is TGTGCCAGCAGCTTACAGTTAGCGGGAGCCGGTTCCGAGCAGTACTTC.

This chain joins TRBV24-1 and TRBJ2-1, with 7 bases identical to TRBD2. Germline V lookup: CDR1 KGHDR, CDR2 SFDVKD. With 3 bases clipped from V and 6 bases from J, the junction kept 10 bases outside the gene matches. The CDR3 sequence is 16 residues long. The CDR3 bases are TGTGCCACCAGTGATCCTGCTAGCGGAGGGCGCAATGAGCAGTTCTTC. Translating it yields CATSDPASGGRNEQFF.

The chain is built from TRBV5-1 and TRBJ2-7, with D possibly TRBD1 on 6 matching bases. V lost 4 bases to trimming and J lost 1 base, with 15 bases between them. The V gene's germline CDR1 is SGHRS and CDR2 YFSETQ. This CDR3 region has 15 residues. The CDR3 sequence: CASSPGTGRSYEQYV. In nucleotides, the CDR3 is TGCGCCAGCAGCCCTGGTACAGGGAGATCCTACGAGCAGTACGTC.

This rearrangement joins TRBV6-5 to TRBJ1-2; D perhaps matches TRBD1 (6 bases). V was trimmed by 2 bases and J by 4 bases, leaving 14 bases between them. CDR1 is MNHEY, CDR2 SVGAGI, per germline. The CDR3 spans 15 residues. CDR3: CASSYAPRGGYGYTF. The CDR3 nucleotides read TGTGCCAGCAGTTACGCGCCCAGGGGTGGCTATGGCTACACCTTC.

The gene calls are TRBV18 and TRBJ2-7, with TRBD1 matching over 9 bases. Germline trimming cut 3 bases from V and 4 bases from J; bases unmatched to any gene: 10. The CDR3 is made up of 16 amino acids. CDR1 is KGHSH, CDR2 LQKENI, per germline. This CDR3 is CASSPNPGTGPYEQYF. CDR3 sequence (DNA): TGTGCCAGCTCACCTAATCCCGGGACAGGGCCTTACGAGCAGTACTTC.

This clone appeared a single time. V is TRBV4-1 and J is TRBJ2-1; maybe TRBD2 (6 bases). This CDR3 has 18 amino acids. Germline V gene data show CDR1 as MGHRA and CDR2 as YSYEKL. V lost 0 bases and J lost 0, with 15 bases in between. The CDR3 bases are TGCGCCAGCAGCCAAGATGGGACTCGGGTGTTCTCCTACAATGAGCAGTTCTTC. Encoded protein: CASSQDGTRVFSYNEQFF.

The chain links TRBV11-2 to TRBJ2-1; TRBD2 matches at 8 bases. Trimming at V came to 1 base and at J to 8 bases, leaving 4 bases not matched to a gene. This CDR3 has 14 amino acids. Germline V CDR1 and CDR2: SGHAT, FQNNGV. The CDR3 reads CASSLVRRGDEQFF. The CDR3 DNA reads TGTGCCAGCAGCTTAGTAAGGCGGGGGGATGAGCAGTTCTTC.

The V and J genes are TRBV5-4 and TRBJ1-1, with D tentatively TRBD1 (5 bases). The CDR3 sequence is 14 residues long. Trimming took 0 bases from V and 4 from J, leaving 10 bases between them. Germline V CDR1 and CDR2: SGHNT, YYREEE (reference sequence). The CDR3 nucleotides read TGTGCCAGCAGCTTGGCTGGGGCCGGCACTGAAGCTTTCTTT. Translation gives CASSLAGAGTEAFF.

The CDR3 here is CASSIGLSSGANVLTF. The CDR3 region has the DNA TGTGCCAGTAGTATAGGACTTTCCTCTGGGGCCAACGTCCTGACTTTC. The chain recombines TRBV19 with TRBJ2-6; D remains unclear. The CDR3 has 16 amino acids. Germline values: CDR1 LNHDA, CDR2 SQIVND (reference sequence). V lost 1 base to trimming and J lost 0 bases, with 7 bases between them.